The 20 T cell receptor beta chains in this list originate from one sample, sequenced in a study of cytomegalovirus exposure and HLA in healthy donors. In the PCR, 60 Vbeta and 13 Jbeta primers were used. Libraries were prepared by immunoSEQ multiplex PCR; TCRdb keeps only in-frame clonotypes and omits some of them. This sample yields some 160,000 clones, of which approximately 80% are seen a single time; 1.5% belongs to the top ten. Material for sequencing was PBMCs. Receptors were obtained from a woman aged 18-35 years in good health and CMV-seronegative.

The chain is built from TRBV28 and TRBJ1-2; D is perhaps TRBD1 (5 bases). V shed 5 bases and J shed 8 bases, with 15 bases lying between them. The CDR3 is made up of 13 amino acids. CDR1 and CDR2 (germline): MDHEN, SYDVKM. The CDR3 coding sequence is TGTGCCAGCAGTCCCCGGCGGGGGACGGGCTACACCTTC. Translation gives CASSPRRGTGYTF.

The J gene is TRBJ2-3, the V gene TRBV7-9; D call uncertain. V was cut by 1 base and J by 0 bases, with 5 bases left in between. The germline V gene encodes CDR1 SEHNR and CDR2 FQNEAQ (reference sequence). The CDR3 covers 14 residues. CDR3 bases: TGTGCCAGCAGCTTAGGGAGTAGCACAGATACGCAGTATTTT. This translates into CASSLGSSTDTQYF.

The chain links TRBV5-6 to TRBJ2-2; 10 bases line up with TRBD2. The germline V gene encodes CDR1 SGHDT and CDR2 YYEEEE. V trimming: 1 base; J trimming: 4 bases; junction bases outside the gene matches: 13. The CDR3 has 19 residues. CDR3: CASSLSGRAGGRGTGELFF. DNA for the CDR3: TGTGCCAGCAGCTTGAGCGGTCGAGCGGGGGGGCGCGGCACCGGGGAGCTGTTTTTT.

The chain uses TRBV13 and TRBJ1-1, with TRBD1 matching over 10 bases. Germline lookup yields CDR1 PRHDT and CDR2 FYEKMQ (reference sequence). The CDR3 extends over 18 amino acids. V lost 2 bases to trimming and J lost 0 bases; unmatched junction nucleotides: 9. CDR3 bases: TGTGCCAGCAGCTTATACCCGGGACAGGGGATAATGAACACTGAAGCTTTCTTT. This codes for CASSLYPGQGIMNTEAFF.

The gene calls are TRBV9 and TRBJ1-1, with 7 bases identical to TRBD1. The germline V gene has CDR1 SGDLS and CDR2 YYNGEE. V lost 4 bases and J lost 0; bases outside the gene matches: 6. The CDR3 has 15 amino acids. The CDR3 reads CASSTGQALNTEAFF. CDR3 DNA sequence: TGTGCCAGCAGCACAGGACAGGCCTTGAACACTGAAGCTTTCTTT.

The V call is TRBV30, the J call TRBJ1-2, with TRBD1 identical over 7 bases. CDR3 length: 13 residues. Germline CDR1 reads GTSNPN; CDR2 reads SVGIG (reference sequence). Germline trimming cut 5 bases from V and 5 bases from J; bases unmatched to any gene: 8. DNA of the CDR3: TGTGCCTGGGACCGGGACAGTGAGTATGGCTACACCTTC. As protein: CAWDRDSEYGYTF.

The V call is TRBV30, the J call TRBJ2-3; D call uncertain. This CDR3 is built from 16 residues. V shed 0 bases and J shed 7 bases, with 20 bases lying between them. Germline CDR1 GTSNPN, CDR2 SVGIG (reference sequence). In DNA form, the CDR3 reads TGTGCCTGGAGTGTACCGGGTACGACTCAAAAATATACGCAGTATTTT. Residues: CAWSVPGTTQKYTQYF.

To note about this clone: The same CDR3 is also encoded by other DNA sequences in this sample. The CDR3, as DNA: TGTGCCAGCAGCTTAGGTCTGAGCTCCTACAATGAGCAGTTCTTC. This gives the protein CASSLGLSSYNEQFF. This chain links TRBV11-3 with TRBJ2-1, with D hard to call. Germline assignment: CDR1 SGHNT and CDR2 YENEEA. The CDR3 sequence is 15 residues long. The V and J ends lost 1 base and 0 bases respectively, with 7 bases between them.

The rearrangement links TRBV9 to TRBJ1-2; TRBD1 agrees at 8 bases. The germline gives CDR1 SGDLS, CDR2 YYNGEE. J was trimmed by 4 bases and V by 4 bases; bases with no gene match: 9. The CDR3 contains 15 residues. CDR3: CASSPRQGSIYGYTF. CDR3 DNA: TGTGCCAGCAGCCCCCGACAGGGGAGTATCTATGGCTACACCTTC. The full variable domain, rest sourced from reference TRBV9 and TRBJ1-2, is DSGVTQTPKHLITATGQRVTLRCSPRSGDLSVYWYQQSLDQGLQFLIQYYNGEERAKGNILERFSAQQFPDLHSELNLSSLELGDSALYFCASSPRQGSIYGYTFGSGTRLTVV.

J is TRBJ1-4 and V is TRBV6-1; the D gene is possibly TRBD1 (5 bases). Trimming cost V 2 bases and J 2 bases, with 9 bases left between them. Germline V gene sequence: CDR1 MNHNS, CDR2 SASEGT. CDR3 length: 15 amino acids. DNA of the CDR3: TGTGCCAGCAGTGAAATGTCAGGGACTAATGAAAAACTGTTTTTT. Its translation is CASSEMSGTNEKLFF.

There are a few counts of this clone. The DNA is omitted, as the CDR3 cannot be located on it reliably, and the CDR3 follows TCRdb's listing. This rearrangement joins TRBV28 to TRBJ1-4. The CDR3 is 15 residues long, ends included. CDR1 is MDHEN and CDR2 is SYDVKM in the germline V gene. The CDR3 protein is CASSSGAAGRKNCFF.

This sequence joins TRBV2 and TRBJ1-5; TRBD1 matches at 7 bases. The V gene end was trimmed by 8 bases and the J gene end by 3 bases; junction bases not matched to a gene: 7. This CDR3 has 14 amino acids. CDR1 is SNHLY and CDR2 is FYNNEI in the germline V gene. The CDR3 DNA is TGTGCCAGCGTTCGGGACAGAAACAATCAGCCCCAGCATTTT. Translated: CASVRDRNNQPQHF.

This clone was seen a few times. This chain connects TRBV6-5 to TRBJ1-3; D is unclear. Trimming shortened V by 7 bases and J by 0 bases, and 10 bases separated the two germline ends. Germline assignment: CDR1 MNHEY and CDR2 SVGAGI. The CDR3 loop spans 14 amino acids. The CDR3: CASIESFSGNTIYF. The CDR3, as DNA: TGTGCCAGCATTGAGTCCTTCTCTGGAAACACCATATATTTT.

The table lists this clone with a count of one. The chain links TRBV11-3 to TRBJ2-3, with 11 bases matching TRBD2. Germline trimming cut 2 bases from V and 6 bases from J; bases unmatched to any gene: 4. The V gene's germline CDR1 is SGHNT and CDR2 YENEEA. CDR3 length: 15 amino acids. The CDR3 is CASSLISGGADTQYF. CDR3 coding DNA: TGTGCCAGCAGCTTAATTAGCGGGGGGGCCGATACGCAGTATTTT. The whole variable domain, remainder taken from reference TRBV11-3 and TRBJ2-3, is EAGVVQSPRYKIIEKKQPVAFWCNPISGHNTLYWYLQNLGQGPELLIRYENEEAVDDSQLPKDRFSAERLKGVDSTLKIQPAELGDSAVYLCASSLISGGADTQYFGPGTRLTVL.

The chain links TRBV5-7 to TRBJ1-5; TRBD1 aligns across 8 bases. TRBV5-7 is known as an ORF, though its function is uncertain. CDR3 length equals 17 residues. V was pared by 0 bases and J by 6 bases, with 11 bases of the junction left unmatched. CDR3 sequence reads: CASSLVTTGGVFQPQHF. DNA for the CDR3: TGTGCCAGCAGCTTGGTTACCACAGGGGGTGTTTTTCAGCCCCAGCATTTT.

V is TRBV6-1 and J is TRBJ1-5; 10 bases map to TRBD1. Trimming removed 9 bases from V and 5 bases from J; junction bases left unmatched: 10. The CDR3 contains 15 residues. CDR1 and CDR2 (germline): MNHNS, SASEGT. In DNA form, the CDR3 reads TGTGCCAGTCGACAGGGGGCAGGGGTTTATCAGCCCCAGCATTTT. Translating gives CASRQGAGVYQPQHF.

The rearrangement joins TRBV10-2 to TRBJ2-3; 7 nucleotides match TRBD2. Germline CDR1 and CDR2: WSHSY and SAAADI. The CDR3 extends over 16 amino acids. The V gene end was trimmed by 6 bases and the J gene end by 7 bases; junction bases not matched to a gene: 16. CDR3 sequence reads: CASRVMSGAKLNTQYF. DNA for the CDR3: TGCGCCAGCAGGGTTATGAGCGGGGCAAAGCTAAATACGCAGTATTTT.

The V call is TRBV2, the J call TRBJ1-1, with 8 bases aligning to TRBD1. V trimming: 4 bases; J trimming: 5 bases; junction bases outside the gene matches: 9. This CDR3 is built from 15 residues. Germline CDR1 and CDR2: SNHLY and FYNNEI. The CDR3 region has the DNA TGTGCCAGCAGTGCATCGACAGGGGAGGCGACTGAAGCTTTCTTT. It is translated as CASSASTGEATEAFF.

This clone has a handful of counts. The rearrangement joins TRBV11-3 to TRBJ1-6, with 7 positions matching TRBD1. V lost 8 bases, J lost 7 bases, and 2 bases stayed unmatched. Germline CDR1 and CDR2: SGHNT and YENEEA. The CDR3 sequence is 12 residues long. DNA for the CDR3: TGTGCCAGCTCGACAGGGAATTCACCCCTCCACTTT. It yields the protein CASSTGNSPLHF.

V and J are TRBV28 and TRBJ1-3, with a possible D match to TRBD1 (5 bases). Looked up from germline, CDR1 is MDHEN and CDR2 is SYDVKM. V was cut by 1 base and J by 0 bases, with 7 bases left in between. This CDR3 is built from 15 residues. The CDR3 DNA is TGTGCCAGCAGTTTATCGGGGGGCTCTGGAAACACCATATATTTT. Amino acid sequence: CASSLSGGSGNTIYF.